This TCR beta chain was captured by sequencing in a study of OX40 agonist ivuxolimab in advanced cancers. Whole-study context: A male proportion of more than 75% was recorded, with mean age approximately 56 years and range about 20 to 90. A partial response was reached by three patients: one with hepatocellular carcinoma and two with cutaneous melanoma.

This clone was observed once. Generated by immunoSEQ multiplex PCR, the TCRdb table keeps only in-frame clones and is missing some. Of fewer than 65,000 clones listed, around nine tenths were seen once; the top ten hold approximately 0.33%. The sequence came from an adult with an advanced solid tumor such as melanoma, head and neck, liver or kidney cancer. This material consisted of CD4+ or CD8+ T cells sorted from blood, taken in a trial of the OX40 agonist ivuxolimab.

CDR3 DNA sequence: TGTGCCAGCAGCAAGGGTACGCAGTATTTT. It codes for CASSKGTQYF. The chain uses TRBV21-1 and TRBJ2-3. TRBV21-1 is a known pseudogene. The CDR3 runs 10 residues.